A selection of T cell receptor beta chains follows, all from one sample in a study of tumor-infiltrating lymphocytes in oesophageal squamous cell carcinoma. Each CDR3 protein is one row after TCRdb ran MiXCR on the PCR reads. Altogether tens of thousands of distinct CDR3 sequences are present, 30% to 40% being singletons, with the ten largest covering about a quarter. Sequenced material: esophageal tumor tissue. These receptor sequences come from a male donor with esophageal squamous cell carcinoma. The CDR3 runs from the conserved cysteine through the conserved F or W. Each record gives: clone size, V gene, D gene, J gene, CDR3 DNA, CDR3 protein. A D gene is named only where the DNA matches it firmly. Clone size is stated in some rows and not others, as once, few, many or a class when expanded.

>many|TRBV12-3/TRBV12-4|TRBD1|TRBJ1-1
TGTGCCAGCAGTACCCGGACAGGGGGGGACACTGAAGCTTTCTTT
CASSTRTGGDTEAFF
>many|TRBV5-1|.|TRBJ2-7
TGCGCCAGCAGCTTGGCAGGTAACCTCTACGAGCAGTACTTC
CASSLAGNLYEQYF
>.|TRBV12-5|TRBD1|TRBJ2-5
TGTGCTAGTGGTTTGCAGAACAGGGGGCGTGTTAGGCAGTACTTC
CASGLQNRGRVRQYF
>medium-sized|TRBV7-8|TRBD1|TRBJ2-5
TGTGCCAGCAGCCCGGACAGGGGAGAGACCCAGTACTTC
CASSPDRGETQYF
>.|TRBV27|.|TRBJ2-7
TGTGCCAGCAGTCGACAAGGAGGGGGAATCTACAATGAGCAGTACTTC
CASSRQGGGIYNEQYF
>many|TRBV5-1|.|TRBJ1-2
TGCGCCAGCAGCTTGGCCGTAGGTGGGGGCGACGGCTACACCTTC
CASSLAVGGGDGYTF
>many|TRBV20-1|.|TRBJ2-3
TGCAGTGCTGGATTCCGGGACCATATGAATACGCAGTATTTT
CSAGFRDHMNTQYF
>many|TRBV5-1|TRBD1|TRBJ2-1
TGCGCCAGCAGCAGAGGGACAGTCAATGAGCAGTTCTTC
CASSRGTVNEQFF
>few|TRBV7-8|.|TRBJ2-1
TGTGCCAGCAGCTTAGGTCAGGGTCTGAACAATGAGCAGTTCTTC
CASSLGQGLNNEQFF
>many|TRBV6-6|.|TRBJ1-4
TGTGCCAGCAGTTACGGGGATCAGGGAGATTATGAAAAACTGTTTTTT
CASSYGDQGDYEKLFF
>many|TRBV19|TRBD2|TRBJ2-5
TGTGCCAGTAGTCCCTGGGGGGCTAGCGGGAGATGGGAGACCCAGTACTTC
CASSPWGASGRWETQYF
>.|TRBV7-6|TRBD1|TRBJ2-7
TGTGCCAGCAGCTCGGGACAGGGGTTCGGCGGGGGGACCTACGAGCAGTACTTC
CASSSGQGFGGGTYEQYF
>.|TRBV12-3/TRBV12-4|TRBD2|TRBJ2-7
TGTGCCAGCAGTTCCCCGCTAGCGGGAGGCCACACCGGGGAGCTGTACTTC
CASSSPLAGGHTGELYF
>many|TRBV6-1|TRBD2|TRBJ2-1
TGTGCCAGCACCCCACTAGCGGGGGGCTACAATGAGCAGTTCTTC
CASTPLAGGYNEQFF
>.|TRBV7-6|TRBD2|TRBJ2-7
TGTGCCAGCAGCTTTACTAGCGGGAGGGTCTACGAGCAGTACTTC
CASSFTSGRVYEQYF
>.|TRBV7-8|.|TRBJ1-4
TGTGCCAGCAGCTTTGAGTATGAAAAACTGTTTTTT
CASSFEYEKLFF
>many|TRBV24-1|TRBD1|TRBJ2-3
TGTGCCACCAGCCGAGGACAGGGCCTTAGCACAGATACGCAGTATTTT
CATSRGQGLSTDTQYF
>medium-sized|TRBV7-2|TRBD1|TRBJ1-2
TGTGCCAGCAGCCCCGACAGGGGAACATATGGCTACACCTTC
CASSPDRGTYGYTF
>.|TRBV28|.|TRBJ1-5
TGTGCCAGCAGTTTCGGGGTGAATCAGCCCCAGCATTTT
CASSFGVNQPQHF
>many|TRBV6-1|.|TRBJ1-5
TGTGCCAGCAGTAATTACAGGGAGGCGCAGCCCCAGCATTTT
CASSNYREAQPQHF
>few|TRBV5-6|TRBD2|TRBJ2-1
TGTGCCAGCTCTTCACTATCTATTTTAGCGGGGTTAGAGACCCAGTTCTTC
CASSSLSILAGLETQFF
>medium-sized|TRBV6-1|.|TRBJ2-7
TGTGCCGTGGGGACAATCCAGTACTTC
CAVGTIQYF
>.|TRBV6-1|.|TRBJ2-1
TGTGCCAGCAGTGAACACGGGTCTGGTACTTCCTACAATGAGCAGTTCTTC
CASSEHGSGTSYNEQFF
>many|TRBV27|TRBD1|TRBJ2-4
TGTGCCAGCAGTTTACAGGGGGCGTTGGACATTCAGTACTTC
CASSLQGALDIQYF
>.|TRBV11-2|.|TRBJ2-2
TGTGCCAGCAGTCGCCAAGGAATGAACACCGGGGAGCTGTTTTTT
CASSRQGMNTGELFF
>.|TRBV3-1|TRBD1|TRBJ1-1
TGTGCCAGCAGGAGACAGGGGACAAGCGCTTTCTTT
CASRRQGTSAFF
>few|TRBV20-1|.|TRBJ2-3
TGCAGTGCTGGAAGTCAGGGCGTAGGAGGTGCAGATACGCAGTATTTT
CSAGSQGVGGADTQYF
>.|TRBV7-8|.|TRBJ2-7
TGTGCCAGCAGCTTAGTCCACGGTGCCGAGCAGTACTTC
CASSLVHGAEQYF
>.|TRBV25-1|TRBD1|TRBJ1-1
TGTGCCAGCAGTGAATATCGACAGGGTATTGGAGCTTTCTTT
CASSEYRQGIGAFF
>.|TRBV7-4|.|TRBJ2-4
TGTGCCAGCAGCTCTGTTGGGGGGGCAGCGTACTTC
CASSSVGGAAYF
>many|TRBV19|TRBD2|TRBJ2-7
TGTGCCAGTAGTTCGGGACTAGTCGGGCTCTACGAGCAGTACTTC
CASSSGLVGLYEQYF
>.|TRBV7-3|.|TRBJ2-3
TGTGCCAGCAGCTCCTACGGGGATACGCAGTATTTT
CASSSYGDTQYF
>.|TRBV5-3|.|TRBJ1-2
TGTGCCAGAAGCTATGGACGGACCTGCTATGGCTACACCTTC
CARSYGRTCYGYTF
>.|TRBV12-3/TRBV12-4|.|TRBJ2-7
TGTGCCAGCAGTTTAGGACCCTCTGACGAGCAGTACTTC
CASSLGPSDEQYF
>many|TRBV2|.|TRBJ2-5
TGTGCCAGCGTTCGGGAAATGGAGACCCAGTACTTC
CASVREMETQYF
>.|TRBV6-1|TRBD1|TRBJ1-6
TGTGCCAGCAGGACAGGGTATAATTCACCCCTCCACTTT
CASRTGYNSPLHF
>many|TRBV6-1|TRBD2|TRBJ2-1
TGTGCCACCAACAGAGCGGGAGATAGGGACAATGAGCAGTTCTTC
CATNRAGDRDNEQFF